This section outlines one T cell receptor (beta chain) sequence together with its context. Its antigen remains unknown. This sample is drawn from a study of T cells in localized non-small cell lung cancer. General observations from the study: Sequencing involved a lone tumor region, leaving heterogeneity possible. Adjacent lung held a median around 56 of the top 100 tumor clones.

Method: immunoSEQ multiplex PCR; TCRdb's copy keeps in-frame clones and lacks some. The sample includes around 16,000 clones, almost 85% of them seen just once. Material: peripheral blood, obtained before any cancer treatment. The TCR sequence derives from a male donor older than 55 with stage I lung adenocarcinoma.

The CDR3: CASSPRVNSQETQYF. The CDR3 bases are TGTGCCAGCTCACCACGGGTAAACTCCCAAGAGACCCAGTACTTC. The V and J genes are TRBV18 and TRBJ2-5; D uncertain. Germline CDR1 KGHSH, CDR2 LQKENI. V lost 1 base to trimming and J lost 1 base, with 10 bases between them. CDR3 size: 15 residues.